This TCR beta chain was profiled in a study of PD-1 blockade in mismatch repair-deficient tumors. V was pared by 5 bases and J by 2 bases, with 15 bases between. The germline V gene has CDR1 SGHVS and CDR2 FQNEAQ. This CDR3 is built from 16 residues. TCRdb's copy holds only in-frame clones and misses some; the assay was immunoSEQ multiplex PCR. The sample consists of approximately 130,000 clones, more than 85% of them appearing once. All patients were mismatch repair deficient, assessed by either PCR or immunohistochemistry. TCRs were sequenced from a few patients responding to pembrolizumab. This clonotype was obtained from an adult with mismatch repair-deficient cancer. Sequencing used peripheral blood, obtained 44 weeks after starting pembrolizumab. This chain uses TRBV7-8 with TRBJ2-2; tentatively, D is TRBD1 (6 bases). CDR3 nucleotide sequence: TGTGCCAGCAGCCCCACCGGACAGCCTAACACCGGGGAGCTGTTTTTT. It translates to CASSPTGQPNTGELFF.